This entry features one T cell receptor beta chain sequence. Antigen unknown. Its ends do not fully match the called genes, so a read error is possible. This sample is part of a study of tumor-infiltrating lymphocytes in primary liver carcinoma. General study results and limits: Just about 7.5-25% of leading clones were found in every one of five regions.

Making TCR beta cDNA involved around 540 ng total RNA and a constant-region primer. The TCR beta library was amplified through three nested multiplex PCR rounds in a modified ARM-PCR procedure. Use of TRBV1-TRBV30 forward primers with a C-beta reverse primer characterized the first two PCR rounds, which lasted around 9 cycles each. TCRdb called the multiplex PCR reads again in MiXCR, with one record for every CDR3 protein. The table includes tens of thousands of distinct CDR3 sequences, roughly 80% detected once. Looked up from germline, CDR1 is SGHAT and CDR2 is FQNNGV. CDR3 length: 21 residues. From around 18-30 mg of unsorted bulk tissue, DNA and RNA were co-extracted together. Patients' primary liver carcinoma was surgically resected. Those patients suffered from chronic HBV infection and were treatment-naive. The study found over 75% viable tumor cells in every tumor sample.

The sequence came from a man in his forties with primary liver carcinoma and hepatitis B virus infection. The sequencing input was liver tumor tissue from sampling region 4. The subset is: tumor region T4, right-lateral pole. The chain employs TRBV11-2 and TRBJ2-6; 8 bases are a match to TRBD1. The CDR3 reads CASSMGGDRGISLSGVNVLAF. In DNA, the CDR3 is TGTGCCAGCAGCATGGGGGGAGACAGGGGCATCTCCCTCTCTGGGGTCAACGTCCTGGCTTTC.